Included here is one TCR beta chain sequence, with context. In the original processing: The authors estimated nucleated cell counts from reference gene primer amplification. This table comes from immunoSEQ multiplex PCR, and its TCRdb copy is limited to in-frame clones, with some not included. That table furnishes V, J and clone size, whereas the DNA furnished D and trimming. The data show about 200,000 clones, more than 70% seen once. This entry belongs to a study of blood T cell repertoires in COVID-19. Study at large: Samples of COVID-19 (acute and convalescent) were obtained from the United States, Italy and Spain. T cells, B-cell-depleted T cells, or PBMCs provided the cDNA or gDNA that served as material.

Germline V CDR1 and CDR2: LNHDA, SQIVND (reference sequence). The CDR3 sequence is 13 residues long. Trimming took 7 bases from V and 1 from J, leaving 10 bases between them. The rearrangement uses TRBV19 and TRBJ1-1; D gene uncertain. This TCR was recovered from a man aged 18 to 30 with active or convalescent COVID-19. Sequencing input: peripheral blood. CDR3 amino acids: CASNGIANTEAFF. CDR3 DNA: TGTGCCAGTAACGGGATCGCGAACACTGAAGCTTTCTTT.